This TCR beta chain was profiled in a study of graft-versus-host responses after intestinal transplantation. TCRdb keeps only in-frame clones here, not all; method: immunoSEQ multiplex PCR. The data show some 150,000 clones, with over 90% seen just once and roughly 0.2% held by the top ten. The CDR3 has 15 amino acids. Losses at the gene ends were 3 bases for V and 8 bases for J; bases not matched to a gene: 9. CDR1 is SGHAT, CDR2 FQDESV, per germline (reference sequence). To note about this clone: Its antigen is unknown.

The rearrangement links TRBV11-1 to TRBJ1-3; TRBD1 agrees at 8 bases. Sequenced material: unstimulated CD4+ T cells sorted from spleen or lymph node cells, taken before intestinal transplant. This sequence originates from a human donor who received an intestinal transplant. Here the CDR3 reads CASSFDRGPKDTIYF. CDR3 nucleotides: TGTGCCAGCAGCTTTGACAGGGGTCCAAAGGACACCATATATTTT.